These 27 T cell receptor beta chains share one sample of origin, sequenced in a study of cytomegalovirus exposure and HLA in healthy donors. PCR amplification relied on 60 Vbeta primers (plus 13 Jbeta primers). Method: immunoSEQ multiplex PCR; TCRdb's copy keeps in-frame clones and lacks some. The top ten hold approximately 4.9% of the sample, which has 130,000 to 150,000 clones, roughly three quarters seen once. Sequenced: PBMCs. All receptors derive from a woman aged 45-65 years in good health and CMV-seronegative.

This sequence joins TRBV19 and TRBJ1-5, with D perhaps matching TRBD1 (5 bases). The CDR3 length is 15 residues. Germline CDR1 reads LNHDA; CDR2 reads SQIVND (reference sequence). V lost 4 bases, J lost 2 bases, and 12 bases lay in between. CDR3 amino acids: CASSTTGGGNQPQHF. The CDR3 bases are TGTGCCAGTAGTACCACGGGAGGGGGCAATCAGCCCCAGCATTTT.

V usage is TRBV29-1 and J usage is TRBJ1-1; the D gene is possibly TRBD1 (5 bases). From germline, CDR1 is SQVTM and CDR2 ANQGSEA. CDR3 length: 12 residues. V gave up 7 bases and J gave up 7 bases, with 16 bases separating them. Here the CDR3 DNA reads TGCAGCGCAGGGCCCGGAGATCGTGAAGCTTTCTTT. Its translation: CSAGPGDREAFF. Supplemented by reference TRBV29-1 and TRBJ1-1, the full variable domain reads SAVISQKPSRDICQRGTSLTIQCQVDSQVTMMFWYRQQPGQSLTLIATANQGSEATYESGFVIDKFPISRPNLTFSTLTVSNMSPEDSSIYLCSAGPGDREAFFGQGTRLTVV.

The chain joins TRBV5-1 to TRBJ2-5; 15 bases match TRBD2. Germline V CDR1 and CDR2: SGHRS, YFSETQ. CDR3 length equals 16 residues. Unmatched junction bases numbered 3, after V lost 4 bases and J lost 2 bases. The DNA of the CDR3 is TGCGCCAGCAGCCAGGGACTAGCGGGGGGACAAGAGACCCAGTACTTC. Translation gives CASSQGLAGGQETQYF.

This chain joins TRBV15 and TRBJ2-2; 10 bases are a match to TRBD2. CDR3 size: 19 residues. Germline V lookup: CDR1 LNHNV, CDR2 YYDKDF (reference sequence). The ends lost 1 base at V and 6 bases at J; junction bases unmatched: 14. CDR3 region: CATSRGLPASGGPAGELFF. CDR3 nucleotide sequence: TGTGCCACCAGCAGAGGACTTCCGGCTAGCGGGGGTCCTGCCGGGGAGCTGTTTTTT.

The CDR3 sequence is CASSQGLAASTDTQYF. CDR3 nucleotide sequence: TGTGCCAGCAGCCAGGGACTAGCGGCGAGCACAGATACGCAGTATTTT. This chain joins TRBV14 and TRBJ2-3, with 11 bases that match TRBD2. The ends lost 3 bases at V and 0 bases at J; junction bases unmatched: 2. This CDR3 contains 16 residues. Per germline, CDR1 SGHDN and CDR2 FVKESK. The variable domain in full, with the rest retrieved from reference TRBV14 and TRBJ2-3, is EAGVTQFPSHSVIEKGQTVTLRCDPISGHDNLYWYRRVMGKEIKFLLHFVKESKQDESGMPNNRFLAERTGGTYSTLKVQPAELEDSGVYFCASSQGLAASTDTQYFGPGTRLTVL.

V and J are TRBV5-1 and TRBJ2-1; tentatively, D is TRBD2 (7 bases). CDR1 is SGHRS and CDR2 is YFSETQ in the germline V gene. The ends were cut back, 6 bases at V and 4 bases at J, with 17 bases in the middle. The CDR3 is 15 amino acids. In DNA form, the CDR3 reads TGCGCCAGCACCGATACGGGGGGCCTTTACAATGAGCAGTTCTTC. Residues: CASTDTGGLYNEQFF. Full variable domain (remainder filled in from reference TRBV5-1 and TRBJ2-1): KAGVTQTPRYLIKTRGQQVTLSCSPISGHRSVSWYQQTPGQGLQFLFEYFSETQRNKGNFPGRFSGRQFSNSRSEMNVSTLELGDSALYLCASTDTGGLYNEQFFGPGTRLTVL.

The J gene is TRBJ2-7, the V gene TRBV6-1; D unclear. The CDR3 runs 14 residues. Germline assignment: CDR1 MNHNS and CDR2 SASEGT. Trimming left V 1 base short and J 6 bases short, with 13 bases between. The CDR3: CASSEVRMGSEQYF. CDR3 nucleotide sequence: TGTGCCAGCAGTGAAGTTCGCATGGGCTCCGAGCAGTACTTC.

V and J are TRBV2 and TRBJ1-1; the D is unclear. V lost 2 bases to trimming and J lost 4 bases, with 14 bases between them. Germline lookup yields CDR1 SNHLY and CDR2 FYNNEI. This CDR3 spans 15 amino acids. In DNA form, the CDR3 reads TGTGCCAGCAGTGAATTAGGGAGGGCGGGCACTGAAGCTTTCTTT. This encodes CASSELGRAGTEAFF. The full variable domain, in which reference TRBV2 and TRBJ1-1 provide the parts outside the CDR3, is EPEVTQTPSHQVTQMGQEVILRCVPISNHLYFYWYRQILGQKVEFLVSFYNNEISEKSEIFDDQFSVERPDGSNFTLKIRSTKLEDSAMYFCASSELGRAGTEAFFGQGTRLTVV.

The chain recombines TRBV5-6 with TRBJ2-7; tentatively, D is TRBD1 (6 bases). The CDR3 is 17 amino acids. Germline values: CDR1 SGHDT, CDR2 YYEEEE. V dropped 4 bases and J dropped 6 bases, with 26 bases sitting between them. The CDR3 sequence: CASSILDGRDIYSEQYF. CDR3 DNA sequence: TGTGCCAGCAGCATACTAGACGGACGGGACATTTACTCCGAGCAGTACTTC.

V and J are TRBV6-1 and TRBJ1-3; D is perhaps TRBD1 (5 bases). The CDR3 is 17 amino acids. V lost 0 bases and J 0 bases, leaving 12 bases between the germline ends. Germline assignment: CDR1 MNHNS and CDR2 SASEGT. The DNA of the CDR3 is TGTGCCAGCAGTGAAGCGATCAGGGCCGACTCTGGAAACACCATATATTTT. Protein sequence: CASSEAIRADSGNTIYF.

The V and J genes are TRBV5-6 and TRBJ2-2; 8 nucleotides agree with TRBD1. The CDR3 loop spans 13 amino acids. Germline values: CDR1 SGHDT, CDR2 YYEEEE. V lost 4 bases to trimming and J lost 6 bases; unmatched junction nucleotides: 2. The CDR3 loop reads CASSQGASGELFF. Here the CDR3 DNA reads TGTGCCAGCAGCCAGGGGGCCTCCGGGGAGCTGTTTTTT.

The chain recombines TRBV4-2 with TRBJ2-3, with a tentative D call TRBD1 (5 bases). The CDR3 consists of 18 residues. The germline V gene has CDR1 LGHNA and CDR2 YNFKEQ. The V and J ends lost 0 bases and 4 bases respectively, with 20 bases between them. CDR3 DNA sequence: TGTGCCAGCAGCCAAGATTTGTTGGCTCCACAGGTTCCAGATACGCAGTATTTT. Translated: CASSQDLLAPQVPDTQYF.

This clone occurred a few times. This rearrangement joins TRBV6-5 to TRBJ1-1, with 7 bases matching TRBD1. The CDR3 covers 13 residues. J lost 3 bases, V lost 5 bases, and 3 bases had no gene match. CDR1 is MNHEY, CDR2 SVGAGI, per germline. The CDR3 loop is CASSRTGDTEAFF. In DNA form, the CDR3 reads TGTGCCAGCAGTCGTACAGGGGACACTGAAGCTTTCTTT.

This clone showed up just a few times. This sequence joins TRBV2 and TRBJ1-5; D is unresolved. The CDR3 sequence is 13 residues long. V was pared by 6 bases and J by 5 bases, with 11 bases between. The V gene's germline CDR1 is SNHLY and CDR2 FYNNEI. CDR3 loop: CASREGLHQPQHF. DNA of the CDR3: TGTGCCAGCAGGGAGGGCCTGCATCAGCCCCAGCATTTT.

The chain links TRBV13 to TRBJ2-1, with 7 bases lining up with TRBD2. Germline CDR1 and CDR2: PRHDT and FYEKMQ (reference sequence). The CDR3 is made up of 13 amino acids. V lost 4 bases, J lost 5 bases, and 2 bases stayed unmatched. CDR3 in amino acids: CASSWGGNNEQFF. The CDR3, as DNA: TGTGCCAGCAGCTGGGGGGGTAACAATGAGCAGTTCTTC.

The J gene is TRBJ1-1, the V gene TRBV29-1; no clear D. The CDR3 totals 13 residues. Germline V CDR1 and CDR2: SQVTM, ANQGSEA. Between the trimmed V and J ends, which lost 7 bases and 2 bases, there was a span of 14 bases. DNA of the CDR3: TGCAGCGCTAGGTCCCTATCCAACACTGAAGCTTTCTTT. Translating gives CSARSLSNTEAFF.

This chain links TRBV5-4 with TRBJ1-1, with D tentatively TRBD1 (5 bases). Germline V CDR1 and CDR2: SGHNT, YYREEE (reference sequence). This CDR3 has 14 amino acids. V gave up 1 base and J gave up 4 bases, with 11 bases separating them. CDR3 in amino acids: CASSLPERGTEAFF. The CDR3 region has the DNA TGTGCCAGCAGCTTGCCCGAAAGGGGCACTGAAGCTTTCTTT.

The chain uses TRBV6-4 and TRBJ2-3, with D possibly TRBD2 on 6 matching bases. In germline, CDR1 is MRHNA, CDR2 SNTAGT. The length of the CDR3 is 14 residues. The V end was cut by 2 bases, the J end by 2 bases, with 8 bases between. The CDR3 reads CASSDGTDTDTQYF. In DNA form, the CDR3 reads TGTGCCAGCAGTGACGGGACTGACACAGATACGCAGTATTTT.

The V and J genes are TRBV30 and TRBJ2-4; TRBD1 matches 8 bases. CDR3 length: 12 amino acids. The V gene end was trimmed by 1 base and the J gene end by 9 bases; junction bases not matched to a gene: 2. Germline CDR1 is GTSNPN and CDR2 is SVGIG (reference sequence). The CDR3 sequence is CAWSATGVIQYF. DNA for the CDR3: TGTGCCTGGAGTGCGACAGGGGTCATTCAGTACTTC.

As DNA, the CDR3 is TGTGCCAGCAGCCTAGACAAGGGAGTCGGCGAGCAGTACTTC. The encoded protein is CASSLDKGVGEQYF. The V gene is TRBV7-2, the J gene TRBJ2-7; D is possibly TRBD2 (5 bases). Germline CDR1 SGHTA, CDR2 FQGNSA. The germline V and J ends were trimmed by 5 bases and 6 bases, with 17 bases remaining between them. The CDR3 length is 14 residues.

The V gene is TRBV18, the J gene TRBJ1-4, with 10 bases matching TRBD1. J lost 7 bases, V lost 1 base, and 3 bases had no gene match. The germline V gene encodes CDR1 KGHSH and CDR2 LQKENI. The CDR3 contains 15 residues. In DNA, the CDR3 is TGTGCCAGCTCACCACGGACAGGGGGGGGTGAAAAACTGTTTTTT. Protein: CASSPRTGGGEKLFF. Looking up the rest from reference TRBV18 and TRBJ1-4 gives the full variable domain: NAGVMQNPRHLVRRRGQEARLRCSPMKGHSHVYWYRQLPEEGLKFMVYLQKENIIDESGMPKERFSAEFPKEGPSILRIQQVVRGDSAAYFCASSPRTGGGEKLFFGSGTQLSVL.

The chain combines TRBV6-5 with TRBJ1-2; 9 bases match TRBD1. The CDR3 is 13 amino acids. V was clipped by 6 bases and J by 4 bases; unmatched bases: 3. Germline CDR1 is MNHEY and CDR2 is SVGAGI. The CDR3 coding sequence is TGTGCCAGCAGGCAGACAGGGGGCTATGGCTACACCTTC. The encoded protein is CASRQTGGYGYTF.

This rearrangement joins TRBV9 to TRBJ2-5, with 8 bases fitting TRBD1. Germline assignment: CDR1 SGDLS and CDR2 YYNGEE. V gave up 0 bases and J gave up 5 bases; unmatched junction bases: 6. The CDR3 is 15 amino acids. The CDR3: CASSVGTGWIETQYF. In DNA form, the CDR3 reads TGTGCCAGCAGCGTAGGGACAGGGTGGATTGAGACCCAGTACTTC.

V and J are TRBV6-5 and TRBJ2-1; 10 bases align to TRBD1. This CDR3 is built from 15 residues. The V and J ends lost 4 bases and 6 bases, in that order; junction bases with no gene match: 6. The germline V gene has CDR1 MNHEY and CDR2 SVGAGI. The CDR3 region has the DNA TGTGCCAGCAGTTCCCGGCGGACAGGGGGCAATGAGCAGTTCTTC. This translates into CASSSRRTGGNEQFF.

The chain uses TRBV7-2 and TRBJ1-4, with 9 positions matching TRBD1. The CDR3 loop spans 15 amino acids. Germline-derived CDR1 and CDR2 are SGHTA and FQGNSA. The J segment lost 6 bases and the V segment lost 6 bases, leaving 8 bases of the junction unmatched. In nucleotides, the CDR3 is TGTGCCAGCAGACTACAGGGGGCAGTAGATGAAAAACTGTTTTTT. Translated: CASRLQGAVDEKLFF.

The chain employs TRBV30 and TRBJ1-2; 9 bases match TRBD1. This CDR3 is 14 amino acids long. Unmatched junction bases numbered 3, after V lost 1 base and J lost 3 bases. CDR1 is GTSNPN and CDR2 is SVGIG in the germline V gene (reference sequence). The CDR3 region has the DNA TGTGCCTGGAGTGGGGACAGGGCGGACTATGGCTACACCTTC. It encodes CAWSGDRADYGYTF.

The genes are TRBV6-8 and TRBJ1-6; D perhaps matches TRBD1 (6 bases). Per the germline V gene, CDR1 is MNHGY and CDR2 is SAAAGT. The CDR3 length is 15 residues. V lost 6 bases and J 0 bases, leaving 9 bases between the germline ends. The CDR3 DNA is TGTGCCAGCAGGGGGGCCAGCTCCTATAATTCACCCCTCCACTTT. Translating it yields CASRGASSYNSPLHF.